Below are 25 T cell receptor beta chains sequenced from a single sample in a study of T-cell memory formation after mild COVID-19. Using its own MiXCR run on the 5' RACE reads, TCRdb lists one record per CDR3 protein. The profile covers some 260,000 distinct CDR3 sequences, with over 15% appearing a single time and about 4% taken by the ten largest. The sample consisted of PBMCs or a T cell subset sorted from them (not recorded which). The source is a man aged 18 to 30 who had mild COVID-19 (a few samples of this study predate the infection). Cell type and time point are not known.

A few counts support this clonotype. V is TRBV19 and J is TRBJ1-1, with D possibly matching TRBD1 (6 bases). The germline V and J ends were trimmed by 5 bases and 2 bases, with 15 bases remaining between them. The CDR3 loop spans 15 amino acids. Germline V lookup: CDR1 LNHDA, CDR2 SQIVND (reference sequence). The CDR3 loop reads CASSARTAGNTEAFF. DNA for the CDR3: TGTGCCAGTAGTGCTAGGACAGCCGGAAACACTGAAGCTTTCTTT. The entire variable domain, with the rest obtained from reference TRBV19 and TRBJ1-1, is as follows: DGGITQSPKYLFRKEGQNVTLSCEQNLNHDAMYWYRQDPGQGLRLIYYSQIVNDFQKGDIAEGYSVSREKKESFPLTVTSAQKNPTAFYLCASSARTAGNTEAFFGQGTRLTVV.

This chain uses TRBV18 with TRBJ2-1; TRBD2 matches 12 bases. The CDR3 is 17 residues long. Germline-derived CDR1 and CDR2 are KGHSH and LQKENI. After removal of 2 bases from V and 7 bases from J, the junction contained 9 bases not matched to a gene. The CDR3 DNA reads TGTGCCAGCTCACCAATGCGTCTAGCGGGGGGGCGGAATGAGCAGTTCTTC. This translates into CASSPMRLAGGRNEQFF.

There are a few counts of this clonotype. The chain has TRBV6-5 and TRBJ1-4; D gene ambiguous. V was shortened by 6 bases and J by 7 bases, with 15 bases between the two germline ends. CDR3 length equals 14 residues. CDR1 is MNHEY and CDR2 is SVGAGI in the germline V gene. CDR3 DNA: TGTGCCAGCAGACGGGCCTCTCCGAGTGAAAAACTGTTTTTT. Protein: CASRRASPSEKLFF.

This chain links TRBV2 with TRBJ2-5; weak D call: TRBD2 (6 bases). CDR3 size: 12 residues. Germline V gene lookup returns CDR1 SNHLY and CDR2 FYNNEI. With 8 bases removed from V and 0 bases from J, the gap between germline ends came to 7 bases. The CDR3 sequence is CASGGNQETQYF. CDR3 nucleotides: TGTGCCAGCGGGGGGAACCAAGAGACCCAGTACTTC.

This chain connects TRBV5-1 to TRBJ2-7; 9 positions agree with TRBD1. This CDR3 has 15 residues. Per the germline V gene, CDR1 is SGHRS and CDR2 is YFSETQ. Losses at the gene ends were 4 bases for V and 4 bases for J; bases not matched to a gene: 9. The DNA for the CDR3 is TGCGCCAGCAGCGCTTTGGACAGGGGCCCGTACGAGCAGTACTTC. It codes for CASSALDRGPYEQYF.

The chain recombines TRBV5-6 with TRBJ1-5; D unresolved. Per germline, CDR1 SGHDT and CDR2 YYEEEE. The CDR3 runs 14 residues. Trimming removed 6 bases from V and 4 bases from J, with 14 bases in between. The CDR3 protein is CASILATGNQPQHF. The CDR3 DNA sequence: TGTGCCAGCATCCTCGCAACGGGGAATCAGCCCCAGCATTTT.

This clonotype appeared a few times. The gene calls are TRBV6-5 and TRBJ1-2, with D uncertain. The V and J ends lost 6 bases and 8 bases respectively, with 19 bases between them. The germline V gene has CDR1 MNHEY and CDR2 SVGAGI. The CDR3 is 14 residues long. CDR3 nucleotides: TGTGCCAGCAGCCGCGTGCGGGGAGAGAGGGGCTACACCTTC. It codes for CASSRVRGERGYTF.

This clonotype was observed a few times. This chain connects TRBV18 to TRBJ1-2, with D perhaps matching TRBD1 (6 bases). V lost 3 bases, J lost 6 bases, and 17 bases lay in between. The CDR3 totals 15 residues. The germline gives CDR1 KGHSH, CDR2 LQKENI. Here the CDR3 reads CASSPNREGKDGYTF. The CDR3 bases are TGTGCCAGCTCACCGAACAGGGAAGGGAAGGATGGCTACACCTTC. Looking up the rest from reference TRBV18 and TRBJ1-2 gives the full variable domain: NAGVMQNPRHLVRRRGQEARLRCSPMKGHSHVYWYRQLPEEGLKFMVYLQKENIIDESGMPKERFSAEFPKEGPSILRIQQVVRGDSAAYFCASSPNREGKDGYTFGSGTRLTVV.

This clonotype was counted between two and nine times. The rearrangement joins TRBV20-1 to TRBJ2-3; 7 bases fit TRBD2. This CDR3 contains 15 residues. The V gene's germline CDR1 is DFQATT and CDR2 SNEGSKA (reference sequence). J was trimmed by 4 bases and V by 5 bases; bases with no gene match: 12. The CDR3 reads CSALRAAGYPDTQYF. The CDR3 DNA sequence: TGCAGTGCTCTGAGGGCAGCGGGGTATCCAGATACGCAGTATTTT.

The rearrangement uses TRBV12-5 and TRBJ1-2; D remains ambiguous. Trimming took off 6 bases at V and 4 bases at J, with 9 bases between the two ends. CDR3 size: 12 residues. Germline CDR1 reads LGHNT; CDR2 reads FRNRAP. Written as DNA, the CDR3 is TGTGCTAGTGGGGCAGGTAGCTATGGCTACACCTTC. This sequence encodes CASGAGSYGYTF.

This clonotype was seen repeatedly, ten times or more. V and J are TRBV12-3 or TRBV12-4 and TRBJ1-4; D gene unclear. V lost 0 bases and J lost 8, with 16 bases in between. This CDR3 contains 16 residues. For the CDR3, the DNA is TGTGCCAGCAGTTTAGCCTCGGGGAGGGTGGACGAAAAACTGTTTTTT. Protein: CASSLASGRVDEKLFF.

The rearrangement links TRBV4-3 to TRBJ2-6; D is uncertain. The CDR3 is 16 residues long. V was shortened by 4 bases and J by 0 bases, with 10 bases between the two germline ends. CDR1 and CDR2 (germline): LGHNA, YSLEER. The CDR3 nucleotides read TGCGCCAGCAGCCGCCTTGAGGACTCTGGGGCCAACGTCCTGACTTTC. Protein sequence: CASSRLEDSGANVLTF.

This clonotype was recorded a few times. In nucleotides, the CDR3 is TGTGCCAGCAGCCGCAGGACCTATGGCTACACCTTC. This sequence encodes CASSRRTYGYTF. The rearrangement uses TRBV7-9 and TRBJ1-2; D gene ambiguous. V was cut by 5 bases and J by 4 bases, with 8 bases left in between. CDR1 is SEHNR and CDR2 is FQNEAQ in the germline V gene (reference sequence). The length of the CDR3 is 12 residues.

In its sample, this clonotype was seen many times. The chain recombines TRBV4-2 with TRBJ1-3; D is unresolved. Trimming took off 0 bases at V and 0 bases at J, with 9 bases between the two ends. CDR1 and CDR2 (germline): LGHNA, YNFKEQ. The CDR3 loop spans 16 amino acids. The DNA for the CDR3 is TGTGCCAGCAGCCAAGATCGGGCGAGCTCTGGAAACACCATATATTTT. It yields the protein CASSQDRASSGNTIYF.

This clonotype came up a few times. The rearrangement uses TRBV7-2 and TRBJ2-7; 7 bases fit TRBD2. The CDR3 consists of 14 residues. Per the germline V gene, CDR1 is SGHTA and CDR2 is FQGNSA. The junction had 2 bases not matched to a gene; V was cut back by 0 bases and J by 3 bases. The CDR3 reads CASSLAGGDYEQYV. The CDR3, as DNA: TGTGCCAGCAGCTTAGCTGGGGGGGACTACGAGCAGTACGTC.

The chain uses TRBV7-6 and TRBJ1-1, with TRBD1 matching over 7 bases. This CDR3 has 13 amino acids. CDR1 is SGHVS, CDR2 FNYEAQ, per germline. With 5 bases clipped from V and 5 bases from J, the junction kept 5 bases outside the gene matches. DNA for the CDR3: TGTGCCAGCAGCGTCAGGGGGGAGACTGAAGCTTTCTTT. As protein: CASSVRGETEAFF.

This clonotype was detected only a few times. The chain uses TRBV9 and TRBJ2-4; a possible D gene is TRBD2 (5 bases). V gave up 4 bases and J gave up 7 bases, with 15 bases separating them. CDR1 SGDLS and CDR2 YYNGEE come from the germline V gene. The CDR3 loop spans 14 amino acids. The CDR3 DNA follows: TGTGCCAGCAGCCCCGAGGGCTATGGGAACATTCAGTACTTC. Amino acid sequence: CASSPEGYGNIQYF.

This clonotype has just a few counts. The chain couples TRBV7-6 to TRBJ2-7, with 9 bases fitting TRBD1. The CDR3 runs to 15 residues. Looked up from germline, CDR1 is SGHVS and CDR2 is FNYEAQ. The V segment lost 1 base and the J segment 2 bases; nucleotides outside the gene matches: 3. CDR3 coding DNA: TGTGCCAGCAGCTTAGGGGGGGACAGGGCCTACGAGCAGTACTTC. It is translated as CASSLGGDRAYEQYF. The whole variable domain, remainder taken from reference TRBV7-6 and TRBJ2-7, is GAGVSQSPRYKVTKRGQDVALRCDPISGHVSLYWYRQALGQGPEFLTYFNYEAQQDKSGLPNDRFSAERPEGSISTLTIQRTEQRDSAMYRCASSLGGDRAYEQYFGPGTRLTVT.

The V gene is TRBV4-2, the J gene TRBJ2-3, with D uncertain. The V end lost 0 bases, the J end lost 3 bases, and 10 bases lay between the germline ends. Germline values: CDR1 LGHNA, CDR2 YNFKEQ. The CDR3 spans 15 residues. The CDR3 bases are TGTGCCAGCAGCCAAGATCGGGTAGTGACAGATACGCAGTATTTT. It specifies CASSQDRVVTDTQYF.

J is TRBJ1-3 and V is TRBV15; D is ambiguous. CDR3 length: 11 residues. Germline V gene sequence: CDR1 LNHNV, CDR2 YYDKDF (reference sequence). V was shortened by 9 bases and J by 4 bases, with 7 bases between the two germline ends. The CDR3 DNA reads TGTGCCACATCAGTAGGAAACACCATATATTTT. As protein: CATSVGNTIYF. The full variable domain, completed using reference TRBV15 and TRBJ1-3, is DAMVIQNPRYQVTQFGKPVTLSCSQTLNHNVMYWYQQKSSQAPKLLFHYYDKDFNNEADTPDNFQSRRPNTSFCFLDIRSPGLGDTAMYLCATSVGNTIYFGEGSWLTVV.

V and J are TRBV13 and TRBJ2-7; the D gene could be TRBD1 or TRBD2 (5 bases each). CDR3 length: 15 amino acids. V was shortened by 0 bases and J by 4 bases, with 13 bases between the two germline ends. CDR1 is PRHDT, CDR2 FYEKMQ, per germline (reference sequence). The CDR3 here is CASSLGRDGRYEQYF. The DNA of the CDR3 is TGTGCCAGCAGCTTAGGCCGGGACGGTCGATACGAGCAGTACTTC. The full variable domain, its missing parts supplied by reference TRBV13 and TRBJ2-7, is AAGVIQSPRHLIKEKRETATLKCYPIPRHDTVYWYQQGPGQDPQFLISFYEKMQSDKGSIPDRFSAQQFSDYHSELNMSSLELGDSALYFCASSLGRDGRYEQYFGPGTRLTVT.

This clonotype appeared a few times. A read error may account for a junction end that differs from germline. The chain joins TRBV14 to TRBJ2-6; no firm D call. The CDR3 is 12 residues long. The germline gives CDR1 SGHDN, CDR2 FVKESK. The DNA for the CDR3 is TGTGCCAGCAGCCAAGATGAAACGGTCCCGACTTTC. Encoded protein: CASSQDETVPTF.

This clonotype was seen a few times. The chain couples TRBV7-9 to TRBJ1-2, with TRBD1 identical over 7 bases. The CDR3 consists of 16 residues. In germline, CDR1 is SEHNR, CDR2 FQNEAQ (reference sequence). V shed 11 bases and J 3 bases; nucleotides not matched to a gene: 18. CDR3 DNA: TGTGCCTGCCCGACAGAACAGGGGTCCGCGGACTATGGCTACACCTTC. This encodes CACPTEQGSADYGYTF.

This clonotype was picked up a small number of times. The V call is TRBV6-2 or TRBV6-3, the J call TRBJ2-1, with 9 bases that match TRBD1. This CDR3 is built from 14 residues. J lost 6 bases, V lost 6 bases, and 6 bases had no gene match. Germline CDR1 MNHEY, CDR2 SVGEGT. The CDR3 here is CASRTGTGPNEQFF. DNA for the CDR3: TGTGCCAGCAGGACCGGGACAGGGCCCAATGAGCAGTTCTTC.

A few counts support this clonotype. The V and J genes are TRBV5-8 and TRBJ2-5, with D perhaps matching TRBD1 (6 bases). The CDR3 runs 13 residues. Per germline, CDR1 SGHTS and CDR2 YDEGEE. V was trimmed by 9 bases and J by 5 bases, leaving 17 bases between them. The CDR3 region has the DNA TGTGCCAACCCGGGACATCTAGGGGAGACCCAGTACTTC. Amino acids: CANPGHLGETQYF.